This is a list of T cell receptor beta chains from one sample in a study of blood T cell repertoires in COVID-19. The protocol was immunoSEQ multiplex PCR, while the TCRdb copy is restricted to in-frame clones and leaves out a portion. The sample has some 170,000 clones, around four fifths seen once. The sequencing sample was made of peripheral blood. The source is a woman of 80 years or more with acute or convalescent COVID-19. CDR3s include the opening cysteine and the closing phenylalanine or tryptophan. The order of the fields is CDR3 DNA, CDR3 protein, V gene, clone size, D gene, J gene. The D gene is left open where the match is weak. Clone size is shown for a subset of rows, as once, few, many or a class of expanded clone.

TGTGCCAGCAGCTTGGCCGCGGGGGGCGGTTACAATGAGCAGTTCTTC	CASSLAAGGGYNEQFF	TRBV5-4	NA	TRBD2	TRBJ2-1
TGTGCCAGCAGCTCCAGCCCGACAGGGCCCTACGAGCAGTACTTC	CASSSSPTGPYEQYF	TRBV11-2	NA	TRBD1	TRBJ2-7
TGTGCCAGCAGAGGTCGACAGGGGAACACTGAAGCTTTCTTT	CASRGRQGNTEAFF	TRBV2	NA	TRBD1	TRBJ1-1
TGTGCCAGCAGTGCGACAGGGGCGGGCGGGGAGCTGTTTTTT	CASSATGAGGELFF	TRBV2	NA	TRBD1	TRBJ2-2
TGTGCCAGCAGTGAGGGACTAGCGGGAGGAAAGGTGGCAGATACGCAGTATTTT	CASSEGLAGGKVADTQYF	TRBV6-1	NA	TRBD2	TRBJ2-3
TGTGCCAGCATCGCGCAAGCTGGGCATGGCTACACCTTC	CASIAQAGHGYTF	TRBV2	many	NA	TRBJ1-2
TGTGCCAGCACCAACCCTACGCCTCTAGCGGGTGGCTACACCTTC	CASTNPTPLAGGYTF	TRBV6-5	NA	NA	TRBJ1-2
TGTGCCAGCAGCCAAGAACAACGAGAGACCCAGTACTTC	CASSQEQRETQYF	TRBV4-2	once	NA	TRBJ2-5
TGCGCCAGCAGCTCTGGGGGGGTTTACGAGCAGTACTTC	CASSSGGVYEQYF	TRBV5-1	once	TRBD2	TRBJ2-7
TGTGCCAGTAGTCAGGGACTAGCGGGAGGGCCGTACACCGGGGAGCTGTTTTTT	CASSQGLAGGPYTGELFF	TRBV19	NA	TRBD2	TRBJ2-2
TGTGCCAGCTCCCCCGACAGGAGCGGCTGGGGCAATCAGCCCCAGCATTTT	CASSPDRSGWGNQPQHF	TRBV18	NA	NA	TRBJ1-5
TGTGCCAGCAGCCCTCGGGACACTGAAGCTTTCTTT	CASSPRDTEAFF	TRBV2	NA	NA	TRBJ1-1
TGTGCCAGCAGTGCCCCGACAGGGCGAAATGAAAAACTGTTTTTT	CASSAPTGRNEKLFF	TRBV2	NA	TRBD1	TRBJ1-4
TGTGCCAGCAGCCTACTAGCGGGAGGCGAGCAGTACTTC	CASSLLAGGEQYF	TRBV3-1/TRBV3-2	few	TRBD2	TRBJ2-7
TGTGCCAGCTCACCACTAGCGGGAGGGTACAATGAGCAGTTCTTC	CASSPLAGGYNEQFF	TRBV18	NA	TRBD2	TRBJ2-1
TGTGCCAGCAGCGTAGAGGGGGGGCGGTCGCCCGGGGAGCTGTTTTTT	CASSVEGGRSPGELFF	TRBV9	NA	NA	TRBJ2-2
TGTGCCAGCAGCTTAAACGGACAGTTCCCCTACGAGCAGTACTTC	CASSLNGQFPYEQYF	TRBV7-2	few	NA	TRBJ2-7
TGTGCCAGCAGCTTGTTAGGGGGTCCGCAAGAGACCCAGTACTTC	CASSLLGGPQETQYF	TRBV5-5	once	NA	TRBJ2-5
TGTGCCAGCAGTCCCCAGGGAAGGGAAGAGACCCAGTACTTC	CASSPQGREETQYF	TRBV27	NA	NA	TRBJ2-5